The clone carrying this TCR beta chain was counted at least ten times. Its antigen is as yet unknown. The sample originates from a study of T cell repertoires in cytomegalovirus infection. Overall study: TCR beta signatures that were public indicated CMV infection and matching HLA type.

Study-wide results and caveats: The ex vivo response was dominated by HLA-C-restricted CMV-specific TCR beta clonotypes.

Each CDR3 protein is one row after TCRdb ran MiXCR on the reads. There are roughly 180,000 distinct CDR3 sequences in the sample; 28% occur only once, and just over 30% lies in the top ten. The origin of this receptor is a human donor in good health (CMV status not recorded). Some clones in this sample may be carry-over from other donors' samples. Material for sequencing was PBMCs.

CDR3 region: CASSLAGWGGYTF. The CDR3 DNA sequence: TGTGCCAGCAGCTTGGCGGGCTGGGGGGGCTACACCTTC. The chain carries TRBV7-2 and TRBJ1-2, with D possibly being TRBD1 (5 bases). This CDR3 comprises 13 residues. Germline assignment: CDR1 SGHTA and CDR2 FQGNSA. Deletions cut 3 bases from V and 8 bases from J, with 13 bases between.